A single sample is the source of the 4 T cell receptor beta chains below, sequenced in a study of blood T cell repertoires in COVID-19 (dated by TCRdb to the early 2020s). Libraries came from the immunoSEQ multiplex PCR assay. The clones in this table, taken by TCRdb from immuneACCESS, are in-frame only. Not every clone is retained; where verified, under half of the shortfall comes from an unresolved V gene, and the cause of the rest is unknown. Within this sample are nearly 250,000 clones, with roughly four fifths of them counted one time only. Approximately 1.9% of the sample is taken by the ten largest. The sample was peripheral blood. These receptors all come from a woman aged 80 or over with acute or convalescent COVID-19.

This chain's CDR3 is CASSEAHVGPYNEQFF. The CDR3 region has the DNA TGTGCCAGCAGTGAAGCGCACGTTGGGCCCTACAATGAGCAGTTCTTC. The chain carries TRBV6-1 and TRBJ2-1; D not resolved. Between the trimmed V and J ends, which lost 0 bases and 2 bases, there was a span of 11 bases. This CDR3 has 16 amino acids. Germline V CDR1 and CDR2: MNHNS, SASEGT.

This chain uses TRBV5-1 with TRBJ2-7; 10 bases fit TRBD2. The ends lost 4 bases at V and 7 bases at J; junction bases unmatched: 20. The CDR3 length is 18 residues. Germline-derived CDR1 and CDR2 are SGHRS and YFSETQ. The CDR3 is CASSREAASGSSTGEQYF. CDR3 in DNA: TGCGCCAGCAGCCGGGAGGCTGCTAGCGGGAGTTCTACTGGGGAGCAGTACTTC.

The CDR3 DNA is TGTGCCAGCAGCCGGGGGACAGGGGAAGCGGATACGCAGTATTTT. It translates to CASSRGTGEADTQYF. V and J are TRBV6-5 and TRBJ2-3; the match to TRBD1 covers 10 bases. Trimming at V came to 6 bases and at J to 6 bases, leaving 9 bases not matched to a gene. CDR3 length: 15 residues. Germline V gene lookup returns CDR1 MNHEY and CDR2 SVGAGI.

The V and J genes are TRBV27 and TRBJ2-1; TRBD2 agrees at 9 bases. Germline assignment: CDR1 MNHEY and CDR2 SMNVEV (reference sequence). The CDR3 has 15 residues. V lost 6 bases, J lost 7 bases, and 10 bases stayed unmatched. CDR3: CASRKIAGEWNEQFF. The CDR3 DNA follows: TGTGCCAGCAGGAAAATAGCGGGAGAATGGAATGAGCAGTTCTTC.